Listed below are T cell receptor beta chains from one sample, sequenced in a study of blood T cell repertoires in COVID-19. The table came from immunoSEQ multiplex PCR; TCRdb's copy has only in-frame clones and leaves some out. In the table there are some 310,000 clones, 85% to 90% of which are singletons. The specimen was peripheral blood. The source of these receptors is a woman in her thirties with COVID-19, enrolled during active disease. Each CDR3 is given without its conserved first and last residue.

TRBJ2-5 | TRBV7-7 | ASSLGFQGAGETQY
TRBJ1-2 | TRBV19 | ASSIRGDYGYT
TRBJ1-1 | TRBV3-1/TRBV3-2 | ASSGRQAAEAF
TRBJ1-4 | TRBV9 | ASSAQGTGEKLF
TRBJ1-4 | TRBV6-1 | ASSEERGRRSNEKLF
TRBJ1-5 | TRBV5-1 | ASSLQGAKPQH
TRBJ2-5 | TRBV6-5 | ASTPSGLETQY
TRBJ1-5 | TRBV6-5 | ASSYPQPHQPQH
TRBJ2-3 | TRBV30 | AWSATPGSSTDTQY
TRBJ2-3 | TRBV7-2 | ASPRGGNTQY
TRBJ2-2 | TRBV28 | ASSELQGAAGELF
TRBJ1-1 | TRBV5-1 | ASRTGDNTEAF
TRBJ2-3 | TRBV24-1 | ATSDLHRVRGTDTQY
TRBJ2-5 | TRBV21-1 | ASIEGRSRDRATETQY
TRBJ1-4 | TRBV18 | ASSYYREGKLF
TRBJ2-7 | TRBV30 | AWGTSGAYEQY
TRBJ1-3 | TRBV14 | ASSQDFYRGSGNTIY
TRBJ1-5 | TRBV6-1 | ASSESSGGREPQH
TRBJ1-4 | TRBV2 | ASSGITTNEKLF
TRBJ1-5 | TRBV5-5 | ASSPGGPDSNQPQH
TRBJ2-1 | TRBV12-3/TRBV12-4 | ASSLLSGAQF
TRBJ2-5 | TRBV19 | ASSRAGVEETQY
TRBJ2-7 | TRBV5-1 | ASSLGTGSYYEQY
TRBJ2-1 | TRBV14 | ASPGVQGHEQF
TRBJ1-1 | TRBV5-4 | ASSLPGQGRAF
TRBJ1-1 | TRBV11-2 | ASTQTAARTEAF
TRBJ2-3 | TRBV5-4 | ASSLRLAGVTDTQY
TRBJ2-7 | TRBV5-1 | ASSPPGTGESEQY
TRBJ1-5 | TRBV5-8 | ASSSYESSGHGDQPQH
TRBJ2-5 | TRBV10-3 | AAHPGGTGETQY
TRBJ2-7 | TRBV29-1 | SVDGVGPYEQY
TRBJ2-1 | TRBV5-4 | ASSLPRGSYNEQF
TRBJ2-1 | TRBV19 | ASSGQGSYNEQF
TRBJ2-1 | TRBV3-1/TRBV3-2 | ASSPTNGRGYEQF
TRBJ1-1 | TRBV7-9 | ASSFISEAF
TRBJ1-5 | TRBV30 | AWSKGGEQPQH
TRBJ1-3 | TRBV11-2 | ASSSAPGNTIY
TRBJ2-6 | TRBV2 | ASSFPGQGSFGANVLT
TRBJ1-1 | TRBV11-2 | ASSTGGLVTEAF
TRBJ2-2 | TRBV9 | ASSVGGRGTGELF
TRBJ1-1 | TRBV18 | ASSRNGQDNTEAF
TRBJ1-6 | TRBV7-8 | ASSLVSGNSPLH
TRBJ1-1 | TRBV30 | AWRASQRPNTEAF
TRBJ1-2 | TRBV2 | ASRVRQGMHYGYT
TRBJ2-6 | TRBV30 | AWSLTGGKGGANVLT
TRBJ1-5 | TRBV30 | AWSQGADQPQH
TRBJ1-1 | TRBV29-1 | SGVQGQAF
TRBJ2-7 | TRBV6-6 | ASSYSRAAPYEQY